The 21 T cell receptor beta chains in this list originate from one sample, sequenced in a study of neoadjuvant anti-PD-1 for oral cavity cancer. Profiling relied on immunoSEQ multiplex PCR, and the TCRdb table lists in-frame clones only, not all of them. The sample carries roughly 18,000 clones, around 72% recorded once. Here the sequenced sample was PBMCs, taken before nivolumab (anti-PD-1) treatment. All receptors derive from a person between 40 and 79 years old with oral cavity squamous cell carcinoma.

The rearrangement joins TRBV6-5 to TRBJ2-7; 8 nucleotides agree with TRBD2. V was clipped by 4 bases and J by 2 bases; unmatched bases: 10. Germline V lookup: CDR1 MNHEY, CDR2 SVGAGI. This CDR3 is 16 amino acids long. The chain's CDR3 is CASSSLLAGSPYEQYF. CDR3 in DNA: TGTGCCAGCAGTTCACTGCTAGCGGGTTCCCCCTACGAGCAGTACTTC.

This clone was counted between two and nine times. V is TRBV12-5 and J is TRBJ2-2; D is perhaps TRBD2 (5 bases). Germline V gene sequence: CDR1 LGHNT, CDR2 FRNRAP. Trimming left V 5 bases short and J 6 bases short, with 10 bases between. The CDR3 sequence is 13 residues long. The CDR3 DNA reads as TGTGCTAGTGGTACCGGACTTTCCGGGGAGCTGTTTTTT. This translates into CASGTGLSGELFF.

This rearrangement joins TRBV6-4 to TRBJ2-2, with D possibly TRBD1 on 6 matching bases. V was pared by 4 bases and J by 3 bases, with 9 bases between. Germline values: CDR1 MRHNA, CDR2 SNTAGT. This CDR3 is built from 14 residues. The CDR3 nucleotides are TGTGCCAGCAGTGGGGGGCCGGACACCGGGGAGCTGTTTTTT. This encodes CASSGGPDTGELFF.

The chain carries TRBV2 and TRBJ1-1; D perhaps matches TRBD1 (6 bases). The V end was cut by 10 bases, the J end by 1 base, with 13 bases between. CDR1 and CDR2 from the germline V gene are SNHLY and FYNNEI. The CDR3 has 13 residues. The CDR3 DNA reads as TGTGCCATCCCGGGACATCAGAACACTGAAGCTTTCTTT. Its protein product is CAIPGHQNTEAFF.

The rearrangement uses TRBV9 and TRBJ1-1, with D possibly being TRBD1 (6 bases). The V gene lost 5 bases and the J gene lost 0 bases, with 11 bases spanning the gap. Germline V gives CDR1 SGDLS, CDR2 YYNGEE. This CDR3 region has 14 residues. CDR3 coding DNA: TGTGCCAGCAGACGGGACACGATGAACACTGAAGCTTTCTTT. Protein product: CASRRDTMNTEAFF.

This chain uses TRBV10-3 with TRBJ2-1; tentatively, D is TRBD2 (6 bases). The CDR3 spans 15 residues. The germline gives CDR1 ENHRY, CDR2 SYGVKD. V dropped 2 bases and J dropped 9 bases, with 17 bases sitting between them. CDR3 sequence reads: CAISEAREGASEQFF. The CDR3 nucleotides read TGTGCCATCAGTGAGGCGCGGGAAGGGGCCAGTGAGCAGTTCTTC.

The rearrangement uses TRBV6-5 and TRBJ2-5; TRBD2 agrees at 13 bases. CDR3 length equals 15 residues. The germline gives CDR1 MNHEY, CDR2 SVGAGI. V shed 6 bases, J shed 4 bases, and the junction held 5 bases outside the gene matches. The CDR3 nucleotides are TGTGCCAGCAGGCCGGGACTAGCGGGAACAGAGACCCAGTACTTC. Protein: CASRPGLAGTETQYF.

This clone was observed a handful of times. The chain links TRBV4-2 to TRBJ2-3; D may be TRBD2 (5 bases). V lost 0 bases and J lost 1, with 5 bases in between. The CDR3 spans 14 residues. Germline-derived CDR1 and CDR2 are LGHNA and YNFKEQ. DNA of the CDR3: TGTGCCAGCAGCCAAGATAGCGGCACAGATACGCAGTATTTT. Amino acid sequence: CASSQDSGTDTQYF.

The rearrangement joins TRBV27 to TRBJ2-7, with 11 bases that match TRBD1. J lost 3 bases, V lost 7 bases, and 5 bases had no gene match. This CDR3 has 14 residues. Looked up from germline, CDR1 is MNHEY and CDR2 is SMNVEV (reference sequence). This chain's CDR3 is CASMRTGGFYEQYF. DNA for the CDR3: TGTGCCAGCATGAGGACAGGGGGCTTCTACGAGCAGTACTTC.

This chain uses TRBV10-3 with TRBJ2-2, with a weak D call TRBD2 (6 bases). The V end was cut by 11 bases, the J end by 4 bases, with 14 bases between. The CDR3 contains 13 residues. CDR1 ENHRY and CDR2 SYGVKD come from the germline V gene. The CDR3 spells CAAWGDSTGELFF. The CDR3, as DNA: TGTGCCGCTTGGGGGGATAGCACCGGGGAGCTGTTTTTT.

The V gene is TRBV27, the J gene TRBJ2-2, with unresolved D. CDR3 length equals 14 residues. Between the trimmed V and J ends, which lost 6 bases and 4 bases, there was a span of 12 bases. Germline CDR1 and CDR2: MNHEY and SMNVEV (reference sequence). The CDR3 spells CASSQRTPTGELFF. The CDR3 DNA sequence: TGTGCCAGCAGCCAACGAACCCCCACCGGGGAGCTGTTTTTT.

This clone was seen a few times. The genes are TRBV29-1 and TRBJ1-2, with 7 bases lining up with TRBD1. Looked up from germline, CDR1 is SQVTM and CDR2 is ANQGSEA. The CDR3 sequence is 13 residues long. V gave up 4 bases and J gave up 4 bases; unmatched junction bases: 6. The chain's CDR3 is CSVGQGAGYGYTF. The DNA of the CDR3 is TGCAGCGTTGGACAGGGCGCCGGCTATGGCTACACCTTC. Drawing the rest from reference TRBV29-1 and TRBJ1-2, the complete variable domain is SAVISQKPSRDICQRGTSLTIQCQVDSQVTMMFWYRQQPGQSLTLIATANQGSEATYESGFVIDKFPISRPNLTFSTLTVSNMSPEDSSIYLCSVGQGAGYGYTFGSGTRLTVV.

CDR3 DNA sequence: TGTGCCAGCACCATGGGGTCACAGGGACCGTATGGCTACACCTTC. It specifies CASTMGSQGPYGYTF. The chain recombines TRBV6-5 with TRBJ1-2; D is perhaps TRBD1 (6 bases). Germline CDR1 reads MNHEY; CDR2 reads SVGAGI. The CDR3 is 15 residues long. Trimming stripped 7 bases from V and 5 bases from J, with 20 bases between.

The chain's CDR3 is CASSSMDAGNTIYF. CDR3 sequence (DNA): TGTGCCAGCAGTTCCATGGACGCCGGAAACACCATATATTTT. This rearrangement joins TRBV6-6 to TRBJ1-3; D gene unclear. Deletions cut 4 bases from V and 4 bases from J, with 11 bases between. CDR3 length equals 14 residues. The V gene's germline CDR1 is MNHNY and CDR2 SVGAGI (reference sequence).

This clone has just a few counts. The rearrangement uses TRBV7-9 and TRBJ2-2; 10 nucleotides agree with TRBD2. CDR1 SEHNR and CDR2 FQNEAQ come from the germline V gene (reference sequence). This CDR3 has 15 amino acids. V was clipped by 5 bases and J by 6 bases; unmatched bases: 6. CDR3 loop: CASSLGTSEAGELFF. CDR3 sequence (DNA): TGTGCCAGCAGCCTAGGGACTAGCGAGGCCGGGGAGCTGTTTTTT. Combining the CDR3 with reference TRBV7-9 and TRBJ2-2 gives the whole variable domain DTGVSQNPRHKITKRGQNVTFRCDPISEHNRLYWYRQTLGQGPEFLTYFQNEAQLEKSRLLSDRFSAERPKGSFSTLEIQRTEQGDSAMYLCASSLGTSEAGELFFGEGSRLTVL.

This clone was seen only once. The chain combines TRBV6-1 with TRBJ2-2; TRBD1 agrees at 7 bases. Germline loops: CDR1 MNHNS, CDR2 SASEGT. There are 15 residues in the CDR3. J gave up 5 bases and V 7 bases, and 10 bases lay outside the gene matches. The CDR3 spells CASTEGDRETGELFF. CDR3 coding DNA: TGTGCCAGCACCGAAGGAGACAGGGAAACCGGGGAGCTGTTTTTT.

This chain joins TRBV2 and TRBJ1-1; D not resolved. Between the trimmed V and J ends, which lost 4 bases and 7 bases, there was a span of 4 bases. The CDR3 covers 10 residues. Germline CDR1 SNHLY, CDR2 FYNNEI. CDR3 residues: CASSVGEAFF. The CDR3 nucleotides read TGTGCCAGCAGTGTAGGTGAAGCTTTCTTT.

This clone was seen a few times. The chain combines TRBV19 with TRBJ1-2, with a possible D match to TRBD1 (6 bases). The CDR3 is made up of 15 amino acids. Germline-derived CDR1 and CDR2 are LNHDA and SQIVND (reference sequence). V was shortened by 7 bases and J by 2 bases, with 17 bases between the two germline ends. Written as DNA, the CDR3 is TGTGCCAGTACCTCACAGGACAGAGGAAACTATGGCTACACCTTC. Translating it yields CASTSQDRGNYGYTF.

This clone came up a few times. The V gene is TRBV10-1, the J gene TRBJ2-7, with D unresolved. The CDR3 sequence is 15 residues long. Germline-derived CDR1 and CDR2 are WNHNN and SYGVQD (reference sequence). The ends were cut back, 0 bases at V and 2 bases at J, with 11 bases in the middle. The CDR3, as DNA: TGCGCCAGCAGTGAGTCGAAACAGCCACCCTACGAGCAGTACTTC. Its protein is CASSESKQPPYEQYF.

The chain recombines TRBV6-1 with TRBJ1-2, with TRBD1 matching over 8 bases. CDR3 length: 13 residues. Germline trimming cut 3 bases from V and 6 bases from J; bases unmatched to any gene: 3. Looked up from germline, CDR1 is MNHNS and CDR2 is SASEGT. As DNA, the CDR3 is TGTGCCAGCAGTGAGTCAGGGGGCGATGGCTACACCTTC. Amino acids: CASSESGGDGYTF.

V gene TRBV19 combines with J gene TRBJ2-5, with D perhaps matching TRBD1 (6 bases). The CDR3 consists of 13 residues. V was shortened by 6 bases and J by 5 bases, with 13 bases between the two germline ends. Germline V gene data show CDR1 as LNHDA and CDR2 as SQIVND (reference sequence). In nucleotides, the CDR3 is TGTGCCAGTAGCAGACAGGAACGGGAGACCCAGTACTTC. Its translation is CASSRQERETQYF.